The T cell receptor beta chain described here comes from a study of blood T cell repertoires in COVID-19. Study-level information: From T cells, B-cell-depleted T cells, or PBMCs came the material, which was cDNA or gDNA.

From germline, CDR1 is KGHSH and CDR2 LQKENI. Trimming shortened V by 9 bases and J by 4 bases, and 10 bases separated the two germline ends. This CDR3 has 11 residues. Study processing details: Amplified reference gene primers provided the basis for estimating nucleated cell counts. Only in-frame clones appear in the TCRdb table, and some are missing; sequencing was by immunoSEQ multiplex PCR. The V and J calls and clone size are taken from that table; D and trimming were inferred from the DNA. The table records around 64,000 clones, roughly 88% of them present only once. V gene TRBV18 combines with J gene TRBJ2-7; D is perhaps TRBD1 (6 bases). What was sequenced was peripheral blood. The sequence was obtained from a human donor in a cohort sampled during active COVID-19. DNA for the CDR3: TGTGCCAGTAAAACAGGGTACGAGCAGTACTTC. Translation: CASKTGYEQYF.